What follows describes a single T cell receptor beta chain. Its antigen remains unidentified. All TRB cDNA libraries came from 5' RACE performed with UMI labels. TCRdb reprocessed the 5' RACE reads, with one entry per CDR3 protein and no DNA. The sample totals about 53,000 distinct CDR3 sequences. This sample stems from a study of CXCR3-negative and CXCR3-positive naive CD8 T cells. Study details: Approximately 130 million TRB reads were obtained overall (about 1.5 +/- 0.3 million per library).

Triplicate roughly 300,000-cell sorts were made of each CD8+ T cell subset. The CDR3 is 17 residues long. Germline CDR1 MNHEY, CDR2 SVGEGT. Findings of the study overall: Naive subsets did not differ in surface CD5, and the authors estimated TCR strength using properties of the TRB CDR3. CXCR3-expressing naive cells carried TRB CDR3s more hydrophobic than those of CXCR3-negative naive cells. Similar TRBV-TRBJ usage was seen in naive cells (both CXCR3-negative and CXCR3-positive), but memory cells differed.

The gene calls are TRBV6-2 or TRBV6-3 and TRBJ2-1; TCRdb selects TRBD1, and the lack of DNA leaves this call unchecked. Sequenced input: naive CXCR3+ CD8+ T cells from blood. As for subset: CD45RO-CCR7+CD27+CD95- naive CD8+ T cells expressing CXCR3 (TNR3+). The TCR was taken from a human donor in good health. Some clones in this sample may be carry-over from other donors' samples. The CDR3: CASNSRDRGRTYNEQFF.